This T cell receptor (beta chain) was documented in a study of response to subunit inactivated influenza vaccine. This clonotype was seen a few times. Its matching antigen is unknown. This CDR3 has 14 amino acids. From germline, CDR1 is SNHLY and CDR2 FYNNEI. V lost 6 bases, J lost 2 bases, and 13 bases lay in between. Whole-study results and caveats: New T cells are recruited in small numbers by each seasonal influenza vaccination, according to the authors' suggestion.

MiXCR, applied by TCRdb to the RT-PCR reads, yields one record per CDR3 protein. This table has hundreds of thousands of distinct CDR3 sequences, about 12% appearing once. This rearrangement joins TRBV2 to TRBJ2-5; D not certain. The input for sequencing was PBMCs from blood, taken on the day of vaccination. This TCR came from a man aged 50 to 60 who received an inactivated influenza vaccine. In nucleotides, the CDR3 is TGTGCCAGCAGGGGTCAGCGTAGTCAAGAGACCCAGTACTTC. Translated: CASRGQRSQETQYF.